These 29 T cell receptor beta chains were all obtained from the same sample, sequenced in a study of post-analysis software for immune sequencing data. These receptors have no known antigen. TCR beta cDNA libraries included unique molecular identifiers. MiXCR, applied by TCRdb to the PCR reads, yields one record per CDR3 protein. This sample has some 690,000 distinct CDR3 sequences, with more than 50% found just once. Study outcomes and limitations: Five or six TRBV segments were more frequent in patients than controls; TRBV5-6, TRBV5-1 and TRBV20-1 belonged to this group.

Sequencing input: blood. These TCRs come from a girl aged 2 to 9 with multiple sclerosis.

This chain joins TRBV20-1 and TRBJ1-1; the D is unclear. V lost 4 bases, J lost 1 base, and 16 bases lay in between. The germline CDR1 and CDR2 sequences are DFQATT and SNEGSKA (reference sequence). CDR3 length: 15 amino acids. For the CDR3, the DNA is TGCAGTGCTACCCAAGGCGGGCGGAGGAACACTGAAGCTTTCTTT. Its protein product is CSATQGGRRNTEAFF.

The rearrangement links TRBV29-1 to TRBJ2-5; no clear D gene. V lost 7 bases and J lost 4, with 13 bases in between. Per the germline V gene, CDR1 is SQVTM and CDR2 is ANQGSEA. This CDR3 comprises 12 residues. The CDR3 here is CSGLPGGETQYF. The CDR3, as DNA: TGCAGCGGTTTGCCAGGCGGAGAGACCCAGTACTTC.

V is TRBV7-9 and J is TRBJ1-2; 8 nucleotides align to TRBD1. V was clipped by 6 bases and J by 3 bases; unmatched bases: 9. From germline, CDR1 is SEHNR and CDR2 FQNEAQ (reference sequence). The CDR3 spans 15 residues. The CDR3 region is CASRLPGQADYGYTF. CDR3 bases: TGTGCCAGCAGATTACCGGGACAGGCCGACTATGGCTACACCTTC.

The chain uses TRBV20-1 and TRBJ2-7, with a possible D match to TRBD2 (5 bases). Trimming removed 3 bases at V and 5 bases at J, with 20 bases between. CDR3 size: 15 residues. Germline-derived CDR1 and CDR2 are DFQATT and SNEGSKA (reference sequence). In DNA, the CDR3 is TGCAGTGCTAGGATTCGGGGTTTGGGCCCAAACGAGCAGTACTTC. It is translated as CSARIRGLGPNEQYF.

The rearrangement uses TRBV2 and TRBJ2-5; tentatively, D is TRBD2 (5 bases). The CDR3 sequence is 12 residues long. Germline V gene lookup returns CDR1 SNHLY and CDR2 FYNNEI. The V end was cut by 7 bases, the J end by 5 bases, with 11 bases between. CDR3 protein: CASKRTGETQYF. The CDR3 bases are TGTGCCAGCAAAAGGACGGGGGAGACCCAGTACTTC.

This clonotype was found a few times. The J gene is TRBJ2-2, the V gene TRBV25-1; TRBD1 matches at 8 bases. Trimming at V came to 4 bases and at J to 4 bases, leaving 2 bases not matched to a gene. Germline V gene data show CDR1 as MGHDK and CDR2 as SYGVNS. The CDR3 spans 14 residues. This CDR3 is CASSGDRGTGELFF. The CDR3, as DNA: TGTGCCAGCAGTGGAGACAGGGGCACCGGGGAGCTGTTTTTT.

The V and J genes are TRBV27 and TRBJ2-1, with TRBD2 matching 8 bases. Germline CDR1 is MNHEY and CDR2 is SMNVEV (reference sequence). With 2 bases clipped from V and 7 bases from J, the junction kept 10 bases outside the gene matches. The length of the CDR3 is 16 residues. Here the CDR3 reads CASSLMTGGPANEQFF. The CDR3 DNA is TGTGCCAGCAGTTTAATGACGGGAGGGCCGGCAAATGAGCAGTTCTTC.

The CDR3 sequence is CASSFTVSGDKNGYTF. The CDR3 DNA sequence: TGTGCCAGCAGTTTTACTGTCTCGGGGGACAAGAATGGCTACACCTTC. The J gene is TRBJ1-2, the V gene TRBV12-3 or TRBV12-4, with a weak D call TRBD1 (6 bases). The CDR3 has 16 amino acids. Trimming stripped 3 bases from V and 6 bases from J, with 20 bases between.

V and J are TRBV12-3 or TRBV12-4 and TRBJ2-7, with D uncertain. This CDR3 is 11 amino acids long. The V and J ends lost 4 bases and 6 bases respectively, with 7 bases between them. The CDR3 region is CASSSHTEQYF. The CDR3 DNA reads TGTGCCAGCAGTTCCCATACCGAGCAGTACTTC.

This chain uses TRBV27 with TRBJ2-7; either TRBD1 or TRBD2 may supply D (5 bases each). The CDR3 totals 14 residues. V lost 5 bases and J 1 base, leaving 12 bases between the germline ends. The germline gives CDR1 MNHEY, CDR2 SMNVEV (reference sequence). CDR3 amino acids: CASSEVGESYEQYF. The CDR3 DNA reads TGTGCCAGCAGTGAGGTAGGGGAGTCCTACGAGCAGTACTTC.

The rearrangement joins TRBV3-1 to TRBJ2-1; D gene ambiguous. Germline values: CDR1 LGHDT, CDR2 YNNKEL (reference sequence). CDR3 length: 11 amino acids. The ends were cut back, 2 bases at V and 8 bases at J, with 4 bases in the middle. The CDR3 sequence is CASSQFHEQFF. CDR3 sequence (DNA): TGTGCCAGCAGCCAATTCCATGAGCAGTTCTTC.

Comments on this clonotype: A junction boundary mismatches the germline segment, possibly from a read error. CDR3 region: CACSLRMVAGETQYF. The CDR3 bases are TGTGCCTGCAGCTTGAGGATGGTAGCGGGAGAGACCCAGTACTTC. The chain couples TRBV5-6 to TRBJ2-7, with TRBD2 matching over 7 bases. The DNA end is more similar to TRBJ2-5, so the J call may be wrong. Germline-derived CDR1 and CDR2 are SGHDT and YYEEEE. This CDR3 has 15 residues.

The V call is TRBV6-2 or TRBV6-3, the J call TRBJ2-7, with TRBD1 as a possible D gene (5 bases). The length of the CDR3 is 13 residues. Germline V gene sequence: CDR1 MNHEY, CDR2 SVGEGT. V lost 3 bases and J 7 bases, leaving 13 bases between the germline ends. For the CDR3, the DNA is TGTGCCAGCAGTTATGTCAGGGAATCAGAGCAGTACTTC. It specifies CASSYVRESEQYF.

The chain is built from TRBV9 and TRBJ1-2; no definite D call. CDR1 is SGDLS and CDR2 is YYNGEE in the germline V gene. The CDR3 consists of 13 residues. V lost 4 bases and J 4 bases, leaving 11 bases between the germline ends. Written as DNA, the CDR3 is TGTGCCAGCAGCCCTCGGGTTCTCTATGGCTACACCTTC. It codes for CASSPRVLYGYTF.

The V gene is TRBV9, the J gene TRBJ2-3; a weak D match, TRBD2 (6 bases). Germline CDR1 is SGDLS and CDR2 is YYNGEE. CDR3 length: 14 residues. With 5 bases removed from V and 0 bases from J, the gap between germline ends came to 10 bases. CDR3: CASSIAASTDTQYF. The DNA of the CDR3 is TGTGCCAGCAGTATAGCGGCTAGCACAGATACGCAGTATTTT.

V usage is TRBV3-1 and J usage is TRBJ2-2; possibly TRBD1 for D (6 bases). The V and J ends lost 5 bases and 0 bases respectively, with 10 bases between them. From germline, CDR1 is LGHDT and CDR2 YNNKEL (reference sequence). The CDR3 has 15 amino acids. DNA for the CDR3: TGTGCCAGCAGCGGGACACCTTCGAACACCGGGGAGCTGTTTTTT. Translated: CASSGTPSNTGELFF.

Worth noting for this clonotype: The germline gene is not matched at one end of the junction; a read error may be the cause. The chain has TRBV29-1 and TRBJ1-4, with D tentatively TRBD1 (5 bases). Germline V lookup: CDR1 SQVTM, CDR2 ANQGSEA. The CDR3 is 14 residues long. Here the CDR3 DNA reads TGCGGCGTTGGTTCTCAGGGTACTAATGAAAAACTGTTTTTT. It codes for CGVGSQGTNEKLFF.

The J gene is TRBJ2-5, the V gene TRBV20-1; D unresolved. V lost 3 bases and J 5 bases, leaving 16 bases between the germline ends. Germline assignment: CDR1 DFQATT and CDR2 SNEGSKA (reference sequence). CDR3 length: 14 residues. This CDR3 reads CSARPDPVRETQYF. The CDR3 DNA is TGCAGTGCTAGGCCGGATCCGGTCAGGGAGACCCAGTACTTC.

This rearrangement joins TRBV5-6 to TRBJ2-5, with 7 bases that match TRBD2. Trimming cost V 4 bases and J 13 bases; bases outside gene matches: 16. There are 14 residues in the CDR3. Germline V gene sequence: CDR1 SGHDT, CDR2 YYEEEE. This CDR3 reads CASSGRLAQEPRYF. CDR3 nucleotides: TGTGCCAGCAGCGGGAGACTAGCCCAAGAGCCCCGGTACTTC.

This chain joins TRBV29-1 and TRBJ2-1; 9 positions match TRBD1. The CDR3 is 14 amino acids. Trimming cost V 6 bases and J 5 bases; bases outside gene matches: 8. From germline, CDR1 is SQVTM and CDR2 ANQGSEA. The DNA of the CDR3 is TGCAGCGTCGGCGGACAGGGGTATAACAATGAGCAGTTCTTC. Translation: CSVGGQGYNNEQFF.

The V call is TRBV9, the J call TRBJ2-1, with 11 bases fitting TRBD2. The CDR3 is 15 residues long. The germline V gene has CDR1 SGDLS and CDR2 YYNGEE. J lost 5 bases, V lost 5 bases, and 6 bases had no gene match. CDR3 in amino acids: CASSTSGSENNEQFF. In nucleotides, the CDR3 is TGTGCCAGCAGTACTAGCGGGAGTGAGAACAATGAGCAGTTCTTC.

Remarks on this clonotype: With a much larger clone just one base away, this may be a read error. The rearrangement links TRBV6-2 or TRBV6-3 to TRBJ2-3, with D possibly TRBD2 on 6 matching bases. Trimming took off 10 bases at V and 4 bases at J, with 18 bases between the two ends. The CDR3 runs 14 residues. Germline V gene data show CDR1 as MNHEY and CDR2 as SVGEGT. The CDR3 here is CAIRTSREADTQYF. The CDR3 coding sequence is TGTGCCATACGAACTAGCAGGGAAGCAGATACGCAGTATTTT.

This chain uses TRBV29-1 with TRBJ1-4, with 7 nucleotides matching TRBD1. The trim removed 4 bases at V and 12 bases at J, leaving 8 bases unmatched. CDR1 and CDR2 (germline): SQVTM, ANQGSEA. The CDR3 totals 12 residues. The CDR3 bases are TGCAGCGTTGTGAACGGGACAGTCGAACTGTTTTTT. It specifies CSVVNGTVELFF.

This clonotype has only a few counts. The V call is TRBV29-1, the J call TRBJ2-5; 10 bases agree with TRBD2. Trimming at V came to 8 bases and at J to 5 bases, leaving 5 bases not matched to a gene. CDR1 is SQVTM, CDR2 ANQGSEA, per germline. This CDR3 comprises 12 residues. The CDR3 reads CSCSTSGETQYF. The DNA of the CDR3 is TGCAGCTGCTCGACTAGCGGGGAGACCCAGTACTTC.

This clonotype was recorded once. This chain joins TRBV29-1 and TRBJ2-4; D unresolved. Trimming took off 4 bases at V and 4 bases at J, with 8 bases between the two ends. This CDR3 has 12 amino acids. Germline CDR1 is SQVTM and CDR2 is ANQGSEA. CDR3 region: CSVGQHKNIQYF. The CDR3 DNA follows: TGCAGCGTTGGGCAGCATAAAAACATTCAGTACTTC.

This chain uses TRBV5-5 with TRBJ1-4, with D unresolved. Trimming removed 0 bases from V and 10 bases from J, with 7 bases in between. The CDR3 extends over 12 amino acids. From germline, CDR1 is SGHKS and CDR2 YYEKEE (reference sequence). CDR3 loop: CASSLGEGKLFF. The CDR3 bases are TGTGCCAGCAGCTTGGGTGAGGGAAAACTGTTTTTT.

This clonotype occurred a few times. In nucleotides, the CDR3 is TGCAGCGTTGGTACCGGAGGGCTGACGGGAAGTTTTTACAATGAGCAGTTCTTC. Translating it yields CSVGTGGLTGSFYNEQFF. The chain carries TRBV29-1 and TRBJ2-1, with D perhaps TRBD2 (6 bases). This CDR3 has 18 residues. V shed 4 bases and J shed 4 bases, with 26 bases lying between them. Germline CDR1 SQVTM, CDR2 ANQGSEA.

The V gene is TRBV10-3, the J gene TRBJ1-2; 9 nucleotides agree with TRBD1. This CDR3 region has 17 residues. Germline CDR1 and CDR2: ENHRY and SYGVKD. The V gene end was trimmed by 4 bases and the J gene end by 7 bases; junction bases not matched to a gene: 16. The CDR3: CAISASGTGLFESGYTF. In DNA, the CDR3 is TGTGCCATCAGTGCATCCGGGACAGGGTTATTCGAGTCTGGCTACACCTTC.

This clonotype was found a few times. The rearrangement uses TRBV20-1 and TRBJ1-2, with a tentative D call TRBD1 (5 bases). CDR3 size: 13 residues. The V gene's germline CDR1 is DFQATT and CDR2 SNEGSKA (reference sequence). V lost 2 bases and J 3 bases, leaving 10 bases between the germline ends. CDR3 loop: CSARQGGDYGYTF. CDR3 sequence (DNA): TGCAGTGCTAGACAGGGTGGAGACTATGGCTACACCTTC.